This T cell receptor (beta chain) was documented in a study of T cell responses to AZD1222 COVID-19 vaccine. CDR1 is ENHRY, CDR2 SYGVKD, per germline. Trimming took off 6 bases at V and 1 base at J, with 7 bases between the two ends. The CDR3 runs to 12 residues. Data came from immunoSEQ multiplex PCR; TCRdb stores just in-frame clones and leaves some out. The sample has fewer than 200,000 clones, 85% to 95% seen once. About this clone: The antigen is not known.

Study observations and caveats: Most donors were white British and more were female, and clonal diversity was possibly underestimated.

The chain is built from TRBV10-3 and TRBJ2-7, with TRBD1 as a possible D gene (5 bases). This receptor was taken from an adult in good health. Here the sequenced sample was peripheral blood, taken on day 0 of AZD1222 vaccination. The CDR3 DNA is TGTGCCATCAGAGGGGCTTCCTACGAGCAGTACTTC. Residues: CAIRGASYEQYF.